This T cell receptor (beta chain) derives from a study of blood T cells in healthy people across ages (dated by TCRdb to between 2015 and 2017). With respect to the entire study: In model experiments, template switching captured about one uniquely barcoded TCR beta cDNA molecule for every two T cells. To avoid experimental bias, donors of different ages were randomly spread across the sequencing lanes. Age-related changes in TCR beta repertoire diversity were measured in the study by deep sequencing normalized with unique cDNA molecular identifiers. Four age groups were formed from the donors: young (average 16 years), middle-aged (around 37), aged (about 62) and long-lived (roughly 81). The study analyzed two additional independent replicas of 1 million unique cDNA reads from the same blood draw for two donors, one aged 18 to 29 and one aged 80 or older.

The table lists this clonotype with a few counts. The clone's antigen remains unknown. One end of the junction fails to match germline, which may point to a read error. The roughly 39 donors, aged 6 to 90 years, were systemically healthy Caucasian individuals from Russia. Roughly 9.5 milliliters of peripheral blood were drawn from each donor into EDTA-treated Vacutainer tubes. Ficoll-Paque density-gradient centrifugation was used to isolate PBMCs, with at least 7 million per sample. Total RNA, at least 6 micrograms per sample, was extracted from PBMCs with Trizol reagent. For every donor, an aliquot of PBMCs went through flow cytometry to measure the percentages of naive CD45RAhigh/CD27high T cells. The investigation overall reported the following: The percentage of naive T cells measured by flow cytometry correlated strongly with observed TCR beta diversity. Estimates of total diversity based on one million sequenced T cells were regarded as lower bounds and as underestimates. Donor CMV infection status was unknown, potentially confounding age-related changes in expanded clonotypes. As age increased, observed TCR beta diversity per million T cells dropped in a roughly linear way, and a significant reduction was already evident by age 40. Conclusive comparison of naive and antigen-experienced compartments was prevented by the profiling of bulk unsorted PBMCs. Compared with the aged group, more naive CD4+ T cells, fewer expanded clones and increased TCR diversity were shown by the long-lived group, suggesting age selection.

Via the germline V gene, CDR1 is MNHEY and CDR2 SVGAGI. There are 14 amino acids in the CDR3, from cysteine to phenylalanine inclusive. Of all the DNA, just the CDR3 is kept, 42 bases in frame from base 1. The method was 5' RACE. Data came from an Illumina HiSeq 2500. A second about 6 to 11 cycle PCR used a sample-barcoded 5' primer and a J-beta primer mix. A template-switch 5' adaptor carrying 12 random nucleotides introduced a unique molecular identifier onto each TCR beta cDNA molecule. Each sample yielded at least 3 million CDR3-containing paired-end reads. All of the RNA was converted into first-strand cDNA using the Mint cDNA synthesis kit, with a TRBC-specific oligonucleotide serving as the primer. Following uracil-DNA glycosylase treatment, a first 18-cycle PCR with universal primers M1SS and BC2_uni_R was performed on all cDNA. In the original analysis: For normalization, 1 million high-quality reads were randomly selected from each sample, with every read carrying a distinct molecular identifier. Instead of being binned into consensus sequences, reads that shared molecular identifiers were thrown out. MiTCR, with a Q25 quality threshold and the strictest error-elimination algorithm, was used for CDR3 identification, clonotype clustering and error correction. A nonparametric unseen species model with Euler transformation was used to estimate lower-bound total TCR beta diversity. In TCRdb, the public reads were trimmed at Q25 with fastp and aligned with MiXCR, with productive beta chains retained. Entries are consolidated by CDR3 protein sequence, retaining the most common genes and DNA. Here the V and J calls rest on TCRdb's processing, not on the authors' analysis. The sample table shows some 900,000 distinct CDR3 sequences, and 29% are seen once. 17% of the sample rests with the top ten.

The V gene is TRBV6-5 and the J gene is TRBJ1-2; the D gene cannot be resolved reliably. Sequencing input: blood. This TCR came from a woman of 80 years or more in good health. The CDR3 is CASSYDRKNCGYTF. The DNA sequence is TGTGCCAGCAGTTATGATAGAAAGAACTGTGGCTACACCTTC.